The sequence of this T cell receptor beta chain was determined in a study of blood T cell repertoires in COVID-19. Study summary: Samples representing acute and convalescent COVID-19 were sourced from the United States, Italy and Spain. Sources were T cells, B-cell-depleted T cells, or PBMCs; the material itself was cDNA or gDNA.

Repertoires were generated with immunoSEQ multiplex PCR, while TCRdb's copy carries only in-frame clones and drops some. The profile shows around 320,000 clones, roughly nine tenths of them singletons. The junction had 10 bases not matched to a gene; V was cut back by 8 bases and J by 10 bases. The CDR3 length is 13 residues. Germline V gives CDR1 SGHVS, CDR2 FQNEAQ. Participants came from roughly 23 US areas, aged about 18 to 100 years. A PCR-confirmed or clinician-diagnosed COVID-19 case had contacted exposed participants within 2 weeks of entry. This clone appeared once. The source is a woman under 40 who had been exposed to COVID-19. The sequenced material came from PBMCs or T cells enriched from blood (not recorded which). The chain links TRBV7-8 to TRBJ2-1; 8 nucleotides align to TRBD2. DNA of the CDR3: TGTGCCAGCTTACCCGGGGGGGAGGGCGAGCAGTTCTTC. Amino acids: CASLPGGEGEQFF.